The 15 T cell receptor beta chains below all came from one sample that was sequenced in a study of T cell responses to AZD1222 COVID-19 vaccine. The data were produced by immunoSEQ multiplex PCR, yet TCRdb's version contains in-frame clones alone and is incomplete. The sample includes 90,000 to 150,000 clones, about 85% of them seen just once. Sequencing was performed on peripheral blood, taken on day 0 of AZD1222 vaccination. The receptor source for this set is an adult in good health.

This clone has a handful of counts. This chain links TRBV27 with TRBJ1-2; perhaps TRBD1 as D (5 bases). The germline gives CDR1 MNHEY, CDR2 SMNVEV (reference sequence). This CDR3 region has 15 residues. V was cut by 6 bases and J by 7 bases, with 21 bases left in between. The CDR3: CASRLSGGSFIGYTF. The CDR3 DNA sequence: TGTGCCAGCAGGCTATCTGGGGGTTCTTTTATTGGCTACACCTTC.

The count of this clone is one. The chain combines TRBV2 with TRBJ2-2; 11 nucleotides align to TRBD2. The ends lost 6 bases at V and 5 bases at J; junction bases unmatched: 5. This CDR3 contains 15 residues. Germline V CDR1 and CDR2: SNHLY, FYNNEI. CDR3 residues: CASSERLAGTGELFF. CDR3 bases: TGTGCCAGCAGCGAGCGACTAGCGGGGACCGGGGAGCTGTTTTTT.

This clone appeared a single time. This rearrangement joins TRBV11-2 to TRBJ1-1; D is undetermined. The CDR3 contains 11 residues. The V gene lost 3 bases and the J gene lost 7 bases, with 6 bases spanning the gap. Germline-derived CDR1 and CDR2 are SGHAT and FQNNGV. This CDR3 is CASSFHSEAFF. DNA of the CDR3: TGTGCCAGCAGCTTCCACAGTGAAGCTTTCTTT. The whole variable domain, remainder taken from reference TRBV11-2 and TRBJ1-1, is EAGVAQSPRYKIIEKRQSVAFWCNPISGHATLYWYQQILGQGPKLLIQFQNNGVVDDSQLPKDRFSAERLKGVDSTLKIQPAKLEDSAVYLCASSFHSEAFFGQGTRLTVV.

The rearrangement uses TRBV28 and TRBJ1-2; the D is unclear. The CDR3 length is 15 residues. Germline V gene data show CDR1 as MDHEN and CDR2 as SYDVKM. Trimming pared 4 bases from V and 5 bases from J, leaving 17 bases between. The CDR3 sequence is CASSSPTSDHYGYTF. The CDR3 DNA follows: TGTGCCAGCAGTTCCCCCACGAGTGACCATTATGGCTACACCTTC.

The J gene is TRBJ1-1, the V gene TRBV6-5, with D hard to call. The germline CDR1 and CDR2 sequences are MNHEY and SVGAGI. Trimming pared 6 bases from V and 7 bases from J, leaving 15 bases between. The CDR3 contains 13 residues. The CDR3 DNA is TGTGCCAGCAGGCTAGGTGGAAAGAGTGAAGCTTTCTTT. Its protein product is CASRLGGKSEAFF.

V gene TRBV10-3 combines with J gene TRBJ2-7; D unresolved. V was trimmed by 3 bases and J by 7 bases, leaving 10 bases between them. This CDR3 spans 12 amino acids. Germline V gene lookup returns CDR1 ENHRY and CDR2 SYGVKD. DNA of the CDR3: TGTGCCATCAGTGACATTACTATAGAGCAGTACTTC. As protein: CAISDITIEQYF.

The CDR3 DNA reads TGTGCCAGCAGTGGGGAGGGCCGGAGACAAGAGACCCAGTACTTC. Translation: CASSGEGRRQETQYF. The chain is built from TRBV27 and TRBJ2-5, with TRBD2 matching over 7 bases. Germline values: CDR1 MNHEY, CDR2 SMNVEV (reference sequence). V shed 5 bases and J 2 bases; nucleotides not matched to a gene: 8. The CDR3 contains 15 residues.

V gene TRBV6-5 combines with J gene TRBJ1-3; the D is unclear. Germline CDR1 and CDR2: MNHEY and SVGAGI. V lost 4 bases, J lost 0 bases, and 7 bases lay in between. The CDR3 has 14 amino acids. The CDR3 protein is CASSSDYSGNTIYF. CDR3 coding DNA: TGTGCCAGCAGTTCGGACTACTCTGGAAACACCATATATTTT.

CDR3 sequence: CASSSSGTGVDEQFF. CDR3 bases: TGTGCCAGCAGCTCCTCCGGGACTGGGGTCGATGAGCAGTTCTTC. This sequence joins TRBV7-2 and TRBJ2-1, with D tentatively TRBD2 (6 bases). CDR1 SGHTA and CDR2 FQGNSA come from the germline V gene. V was trimmed by 4 bases and J by 8 bases, leaving 18 bases between them. The CDR3 spans 15 residues.

V and J are TRBV6-6 and TRBJ1-1; no reliable D call. Trimming took off 8 bases at V and 1 base at J, with 11 bases between the two ends. The CDR3 extends over 13 amino acids. CDR1 MNHNY and CDR2 SVGAGI come from the germline V gene (reference sequence). The CDR3 region has the DNA TGTGCCAGCTCGACAATTGCGAACACTGAAGCTTTCTTT. As protein: CASSTIANTEAFF.

The rearrangement links TRBV6-5 to TRBJ2-7; D gene uncertain. This CDR3 region has 14 residues. Germline CDR1 MNHEY, CDR2 SVGAGI. V was cut by 0 bases and J by 2 bases, with 8 bases left in between. In DNA, the CDR3 is TGTGCCAGCAGTTACTCGGAAGAGGCCTACGAGCAGTACTTC. Protein product: CASSYSEEAYEQYF.

The gene calls are TRBV12-3 or TRBV12-4 and TRBJ2-5; tentatively, D is TRBD1 or TRBD2 (7 bases each). This CDR3 is 12 amino acids long. V shed 6 bases and J shed 12 bases, with 17 bases lying between them. This CDR3 reads CASSPVRGGKYF. CDR3 nucleotides: TGTGCCAGCAGCCCAGTCAGGGGGGGAAAGTACTTC.

A note on this clone: The junction and the germline gene differ at one end; a read error may be behind it. V usage is TRBV5-1 and J usage is TRBJ2-1; 8 nucleotides align to TRBD2. This CDR3 contains 16 residues. Germline V CDR1 and CDR2: SGHRS, YFSETQ. The CDR3 reads CASSLAGGVSNNEQFF. The CDR3 DNA is TGCGCCAGCAGCTTGGCCGGGGGGGTCTCCAACAATGAGCAGTTCTTC.

The chain employs TRBV7-9 and TRBJ1-1, with D perhaps TRBD1 (5 bases). V was pared by 5 bases and J by 2 bases, with 12 bases between. The CDR3 totals 14 residues. Looked up from germline, CDR1 is SEHNR and CDR2 is FQNEAQ (reference sequence). CDR3 bases: TGTGCCAGCAGCCCTAGAGGGGAAAACACTGAAGCTTTCTTT. It is translated as CASSPRGENTEAFF.

V is TRBV2 and J is TRBJ2-2; no definite D call. The CDR3 extends over 13 amino acids. In germline, CDR1 is SNHLY, CDR2 FYNNEI. The ends were cut back, 1 base at V and 5 bases at J, with 5 bases in the middle. As DNA, the CDR3 is TGTGCCAGCAGTGAAGTTAGGACCGGGGAGCTGTTTTTT. The encoded protein is CASSEVRTGELFF.